The entry below describes one TCR beta chain. Antigen: not known. Primers for the PCR totalled 60 Vbeta and 13 Jbeta. Here immunoSEQ multiplex PCR was the method, and the copy in TCRdb shows in-frame clones only, minus some. The data hold around 160,000 clones, with over 70% observed a single time. The data were taken from a study of cytomegalovirus exposure and HLA in healthy donors. Study-wide findings and caveats: Most CMV-associated TCR beta chains were later found to appear HLA-restricted. It was reported in a later analysis that an Asian-associated ancestry cluster showed fewer N-insertions than the approximately 700-donor mean. Investigators reported 150 to 200 TCR beta chains as tied to cytomegalovirus.

This CDR3 region has 14 residues. CDR1 and CDR2 from the germline V gene are SGHRS and YFSETQ. The V and J ends lost 10 bases and 1 base respectively, with 18 bases between them. The chain carries TRBV5-1 and TRBJ2-7; possibly TRBD2 for D (6 bases). This receptor was obtained from a young woman in good health and CMV-seronegative. The sample was PBMCs. CDR3 sequence (DNA): TGCGCCTGCGCCTTAGCGGATCTATCCTACGAGCAGTACTTC. Translating gives CACALADLSYEQYF.